The source of this T cell receptor (beta chain) is a study of blood T cell repertoires in COVID-19. Study summary: Samples representing acute and convalescent COVID-19 were sourced from the United States, Italy and Spain. In each case, the material was cDNA or gDNA derived from T cells, B-cell-depleted T cells, or PBMCs.

Germline CDR1 is LGHDT and CDR2 is YNNKEL (reference sequence). V gave up 4 bases and J gave up 9 bases, with 13 bases separating them. The CDR3 contains 14 residues. Original processing notes: Amplified reference gene primers provided the basis for estimating nucleated cell counts. The repertoire was sequenced with immunoSEQ multiplex PCR; TCRdb's copy has only in-frame clones and lacks some. V, J and clone size are taken as reported in that table, and D and trimming were inferred from the DNA itself. The table includes a few hundred thousand clones, about 90% detected once. Patients of the Seattle cohort, enrolled during active infection, were followed longitudinally. The sample holds one count of this clone.

Sequenced sample: peripheral blood. The chain uses TRBV3-1 (or the pseudogene TRBV3-2) and TRBJ1-6, with D perhaps matching TRBD1 (5 bases). The clonotype originates from a person aged 18-35 years with COVID-19, enrolled during active disease. The CDR3 loop is CASSPAGWGSPLHF. The CDR3 DNA reads as TGTGCCAGCAGCCCCGCAGGGTGGGGTTCACCCCTCCACTTT.